This TCR beta chain stems from a study of blood T cell repertoires in COVID-19. Across the study: Acute-phase and convalescent COVID-19 samples originated in the United States, Italy and Spain. From T cells, B-cell-depleted T cells, or PBMCs came the material, which was cDNA or gDNA.

As regards this clone: At one end, the junction sequence differs from germline, possibly due to a read error.

Original data processing: It was from reference gene primer amplification that nucleated cell counts were estimated. Profiled with immunoSEQ multiplex PCR; TCRdb holds only in-frame clones, not every one. V, J and clone size are taken as reported in that table, and D and trimming were inferred from the DNA itself. The data hold 120,000 to 150,000 clones, with around 83% observed a single time. The CDR3 spans 18 residues. Germline V gene data show CDR1 as LNHDA and CDR2 as SQIVND (reference sequence). The study recruited exposed participants who had met a COVID-19 case within 2 weeks before entry. Sequenced sample: PBMCs or T cells enriched from blood (not recorded which). This TCR derives from a woman aged 45-65 years who had been exposed to COVID-19. The chain is built from TRBV19 and TRBJ2-1; 13 nucleotides line up with TRBD2. CDR3 region: CASRIGTSGAPSPNEQFF. The CDR3 nucleotides are TGTGCCAGTAGGATAGGGACTAGCGGGGCCCCATCCCCTAATGAGCAGTTCTTC.